This TCR beta chain appears in the sequencing data of a study of T cell responses to AZD1222 COVID-19 vaccine. Data came from immunoSEQ multiplex PCR; TCRdb stores just in-frame clones and leaves some out. The table records roughly 75,000 clones, 87% of them present only once. The CDR3 sequence is 14 residues long. The V end lost 1 base, the J end lost 7 bases, and 14 bases lay between the germline ends. Germline CDR1 reads SGDLS; CDR2 reads YYNGEE. The chain recombines TRBV9 with TRBJ1-2; a possible D gene is TRBD1 (6 bases). The material was peripheral blood, obtained 28 days after the second AZD1222 dose. The TCR sequence derives from an adult who received the AZD1222 COVID-19 vaccine. CDR3 sequence: CASSVLGGEGGYTF. The CDR3 bases are TGTGCCAGCAGCGTATTGGGGGGCGAAGGTGGCTACACCTTC.